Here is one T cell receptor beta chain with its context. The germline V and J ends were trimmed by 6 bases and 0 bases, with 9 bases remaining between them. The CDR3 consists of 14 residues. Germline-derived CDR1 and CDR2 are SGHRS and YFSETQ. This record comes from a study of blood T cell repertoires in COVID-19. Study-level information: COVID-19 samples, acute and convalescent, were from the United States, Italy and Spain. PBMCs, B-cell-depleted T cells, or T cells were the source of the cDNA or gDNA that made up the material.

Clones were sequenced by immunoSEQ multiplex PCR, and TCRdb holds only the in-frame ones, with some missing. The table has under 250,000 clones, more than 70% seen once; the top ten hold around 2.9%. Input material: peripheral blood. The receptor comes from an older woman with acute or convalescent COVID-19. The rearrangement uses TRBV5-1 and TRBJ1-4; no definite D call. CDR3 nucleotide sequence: TGCGCCAGCACCTCAGATTCAACTAATGAAAAACTGTTTTTT. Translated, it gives CASTSDSTNEKLFF.